Listed below are T cell receptor beta chains from one sample, sequenced in a study of blood T cell repertoires in COVID-19. TCRdb's copy holds only in-frame clones and misses some; the assay was immunoSEQ multiplex PCR. Of more than 150,000 clones in the sample, 80% to 90% are singletons; the top ten hold more than 14%. The specimen sequenced was peripheral blood. The origin of the receptors is a woman aged 40 to 50 with acute or convalescent COVID-19. The CDR3 runs from the conserved cysteine through the conserved F or W. A D gene is named only where the DNA matches it firmly. Rows give clone size only sometimes, using once, few, many, or a class for an expanded clone.

CDR3 protein | CDR3 DNA | clone size | V gene | D gene | J gene
CASSLGTVSSYEQYF | TGTGCCAGCTCACTTGGGACAGTCAGCTCCTACGAGCAGTACTTC | NA | TRBV18 | TRBD1 | TRBJ2-7
CASSISGSGSPLHF | TGTGCCAGTAGTATATCCGGTAGCGGTTCACCCCTCCACTTT | once | TRBV19 | NA | TRBJ1-6
CASRADRGNSPLHF | TGTGCCAGCAGGGCCGACAGGGGTAATTCACCCCTCCACTTT | few | TRBV7-9 | TRBD1 | TRBJ1-6
CASRPTGGGGYTF | TGTGCCAGCAGGCCCACAGGGGGCGGGGGCTACACCTTC | NA | TRBV27 | TRBD1 | TRBJ1-2
CASSDIAGGRETQYF | TGTGCCAGCAGCGACATAGCGGGAGGGCGGGAGACCCAGTACTTC | NA | TRBV7-8 | TRBD2 | TRBJ2-5
CASSFMRLDAYEQYF | TGTGCCAGCAGTTTTATGCGACTAGACGCCTACGAGCAGTACTTC | NA | TRBV27 | NA | TRBJ2-7
CASSGGQGWDEQYF | TGTGCCAGCAGCGGCGGACAGGGATGGGACGAGCAGTACTTC | NA | TRBV9 | TRBD1 | TRBJ2-7
CASSAQQAGNTIYF | TGTGCCAGCTCAGCGCAGCAGGCTGGAAACACCATATATTTT | NA | TRBV18 | NA | TRBJ1-3
CASSQGAGNTDTQYF | TGTGCCAGCAGCCAAGGAGCGGGCAACACAGATACGCAGTATTTT | NA | TRBV3-1/TRBV3-2 | NA | TRBJ2-3
CASSLGSSVSVYEQYF | TGTGCCAGCAGCTTAGGTTCTTCGGTCAGCGTCTACGAGCAGTACTTC | few | TRBV11-2 | NA | TRBJ2-7
CASSERSSEGAGIGPLHF | TGTGCCAGCAGCGAGAGGAGTAGTGAAGGGGCTGGGATCGGACCCCTCCACTTT | NA | TRBV9 | NA | TRBJ1-6
CASTTGLAEPLSDF | TGTGCCAGCACGACGGGACTAGCGGAACCTCTCTCCGACTTC | NA | TRBV2 | TRBD2 | TRBJ2-7
CASRGSRNTEAFF | TGTGCCAGCAGGGGCAGCCGGAACACTGAAGCTTTCTTT | NA | TRBV2 | NA | TRBJ1-1
CASSRVDGSTDTQYF | TGTGCCAGCAGCAGAGTCGACGGGAGCACAGATACGCAGTATTTT | NA | TRBV11-1 | NA | TRBJ2-3
CASSMTSGETQYF | TGTGCCAGCTCGATGACTAGCGGAGAGACCCAGTACTTC | medium-sized | TRBV18 | TRBD2 | TRBJ2-5
CASSFGLFRETQYF | TGTGCCAGCAGCTTCGGACTATTCCGAGAGACCCAGTACTTC | NA | TRBV5-6 | NA | TRBJ2-5
CASSREGTTHTDTQYF | TGCGCCAGCAGTCGGGAGGGGACCACACACACAGATACGCAGTATTTT | NA | TRBV5-1 | TRBD2 | TRBJ2-3
CASSQDRSVTGELFF | TGTGCCAGCAGCCAAGACAGGTCGGTTACCGGGGAGCTGTTTTTT | NA | TRBV3-1/TRBV3-2 | NA | TRBJ2-2
CATSRDPLTSGNEQFF | TGTGCCACCAGCAGGGATCCTCTGACTAGCGGGAATGAGCAGTTCTTC | NA | TRBV15 | TRBD2 | TRBJ2-1
CASSLGGRSYNEQFF | TGTGCCAGCAGCTTGGGCGGGAGGAGCTACAATGAGCAGTTCTTC | once | TRBV5-4 | TRBD2 | TRBJ2-1
CASRSGTGVFGDTQYF | TGCGCCAGCAGGTCAGGGACAGGGGTTTTTGGAGATACGCAGTATTTT | NA | TRBV4-1 | TRBD1 | TRBJ2-3
CASSNPGVQPQHF | TGTGCCAGTAGTAACCCAGGGGTCCAGCCCCAGCATTTT | NA | TRBV19 | NA | TRBJ1-5
CASSLAIGYTEAFF | TGCGCCAGCAGCTTGGCAATCGGGTACACTGAAGCTTTCTTT | NA | TRBV5-1 | NA | TRBJ1-1
CASSRRQGATYNEQFF | TGTGCCAGCAGCCGGAGACAGGGGGCGACCTACAATGAGCAGTTCTTC | NA | TRBV7-8 | TRBD1 | TRBJ2-1
CAWSGQGGSPLHF | TGTGCCTGGAGCGGACAGGGGGGTTCACCCCTCCACTTT | NA | TRBV30 | TRBD1 | TRBJ1-6
CASSLTSGGTDTQYF | TGCGCCAGCAGCTTAACTAGCGGGGGCACAGATACGCAGTATTTT | NA | TRBV4-1 | TRBD2 | TRBJ2-3
CASKRRRVYGYTF | TGTGCCAGCAAAAGACGGCGGGTCTATGGCTACACCTTC | NA | TRBV12-3/TRBV12-4 | NA | TRBJ1-2
CASSGMRDRNYGYTF | TGTGCCAGCAGCGGGATGAGGGACAGGAACTATGGCTACACCTTC | NA | TRBV9 | TRBD1 | TRBJ1-2
CASSFPGNEQFF | TGTGCCAGCAGCTTCCCGGGAAATGAGCAGTTCTTC | NA | TRBV7-6 | NA | TRBJ2-1
CASSIGRSSYNEQFF | TGCGCCAGCAGCATAGGAAGGAGCTCCTACAATGAGCAGTTCTTC | NA | TRBV5-1 | NA | TRBJ2-1
CASRTDRGEAFF | TGTGCCAGCAGAACGGACAGGGGTGAAGCTTTCTTT | NA | TRBV6-5 | TRBD1 | TRBJ1-1
CASSYGAMSSYEQYF | TGTGCCAGCAGTTACGGGGCAATGAGCTCCTACGAGCAGTACTTC | NA | TRBV6-5 | NA | TRBJ2-7
CASSLIGRAGSTDTQYF | TGTGCCAGCAGCCTGATAGGTCGAGCGGGAAGCACAGATACGCAGTATTTT | NA | TRBV7-3 | TRBD2 | TRBJ2-3
CASSISPIAGYYEQYF | TGTGCCAGTAGTATATCCCCTATAGCGGGGTACTACGAGCAGTACTTC | NA | TRBV19 | TRBD2 | TRBJ2-7
CASSLVPRTYEQYF | TGTGCCAGCAGCTTAGTCCCGAGGACCTACGAGCAGTACTTC | NA | TRBV11-3 | NA | TRBJ2-7
CAPEEVEAFF | TGCGCACCCGAAGAGGTTGAAGCTTTCTTT | NA | TRBV5-1 | NA | TRBJ1-1
CASSEGGDYGYTF | TGCGCCAGCAGCGAAGGGGGGGACTATGGCTACACCTTC | NA | TRBV5-1 | NA | TRBJ1-2
CASSKAGEGNTGELFF | TGTGCCAGCAGCAAAGCCGGGGAGGGCAACACCGGGGAGCTGTTTTTT | NA | TRBV21-1 | NA | TRBJ2-2
CASSRRQVQETQYF | TGTGCCAGCAGTAGACGACAGGTCCAAGAGACCCAGTACTTC | NA | TRBV6-5 | NA | TRBJ2-5
CASSFTLGGDSTGELFF | TGTGCCAGCAGCTTCACATTAGGGGGCGATTCGACCGGGGAGCTGTTTTTT | NA | TRBV7-8 | TRBD1 | TRBJ2-2
CASSRDRSTAETQYF | TGCGCCAGCAGCCGGGACAGGTCGACGGCGGAGACCCAGTACTTC | NA | TRBV5-1 | TRBD1 | TRBJ2-5
CAISADREARGYTF | TGTGCCATCAGTGCAGACAGGGAGGCGCGGGGCTACACCTTC | NA | TRBV10-3 | TRBD1 | TRBJ1-2
CASSPGLNYGYTF | TGCGCCAGCAGCCCAGGATTAAACTATGGCTACACCTTC | NA | TRBV10-1 | NA | TRBJ1-2
CASSEWGGTSGSYEQYF | TGTGCCAGCAGTGAATGGGGGGGGACTAGCGGGAGTTACGAGCAGTACTTC | NA | TRBV25-1 | TRBD2 | TRBJ2-7
CASTSRANNEKLFF | TGTGCCAGTACCTCGAGAGCTAATAATGAAAAACTGTTTTTT | NA | TRBV19 | NA | TRBJ1-4
CASSDPGQGVEKLFF | TGTGCCAGCAGCGACCCGGGACAGGGAGTTGAAAAACTGTTTTTT | once | TRBV6-5 | TRBD1 | TRBJ1-4
CASRKSPDTNYGYTF | TGTGCCAGCAGGAAGAGTCCCGACACTAACTATGGCTACACCTTC | few | TRBV6-5 | NA | TRBJ1-2
CASSEKRDVTGELFF | TGTGCCAGCAGCGAAAAGCGGGATGTCACCGGGGAGCTGTTTTTT | NA | TRBV5-4 | TRBD2 | TRBJ2-2
CASRRQAPYEQYF | TGTGCCAGCAGAAGACAGGCCCCCTACGAGCAGTACTTC | NA | TRBV28 | NA | TRBJ2-7
CASSLEVASEQYF | TGTGCCAGCAGCTTGGAAGTGGCAAGCGAGCAGTACTTC | NA | TRBV5-8 | NA | TRBJ2-7
CASSFPGNYGYTF | TGTGCCAGCAGCTTTCCAGGAAACTATGGCTACACCTTC | NA | TRBV5-6 | NA | TRBJ1-2
CATQNSQVNTEAFF | TGTGCCACTCAAAATTCACAGGTGAACACTGAAGCTTTCTTT | NA | TRBV2 | NA | TRBJ1-1
CASRQTRRDSYEQYF | TGTGCCAGCAGGCAGACGAGACGGGACTCCTACGAGCAGTACTTC | NA | TRBV28 | NA | TRBJ2-7
CASSRDTTYEQYF | TGTGCCAGTAGCCGGGACACAACCTACGAGCAGTACTTC | NA | TRBV19 | NA | TRBJ2-7
CASSVSGYGYTF | TGTGCCAGCAGTGTTTCCGGCTATGGCTACACCTTC | NA | TRBV2 | NA | TRBJ1-2